This record covers a single TCR beta chain. Indicated time point: persistent/refractory GD, antithyroid drugs over 5 years with positive TRAb. PBMC RNA served as the TCR library source. CDR3 length: 14 residues. CDR1 and CDR2 from the germline V gene are SGHTA and FQGTGA. Trimming shortened V by 5 bases and J by 2 bases, and 12 bases separated the two germline ends. To make TCR beta libraries, researchers used iRepertoire HTBI primers and Arm-PCR of CDR3 regions. TCRdb reprocessed the multiplex PCR reads via MiXCR and lists one record per CDR3 protein. The repertoire holds hundreds of thousands of distinct CDR3 sequences, with around 30% as singletons. The sample is drawn from a study of regulatory T cells in long-lasting Graves disease.

The sequencing here drew on peripheral blood mononuclear cells (PBMCs), taken when the disease was refractory, from a patient treated with antithyroid drugs. The chain has TRBV7-3 and TRBJ2-5; possible D gene TRBD1, 6 bases. This TCR was recovered from a female donor with Graves disease. The CDR3 DNA sequence: TGTGCCAGCAGCGTACAGGGAAAACAAGAGACCCAGTACTTC. Protein sequence: CASSVQGKQETQYF.